Shown below are 8 T cell receptor beta chains from a single sample sequenced in a study of control samples from healthy donors and cancer patients. Using immunoSEQ multiplex PCR, the repertoire was profiled, and TCRdb retains in-frame clones only, with some absent. Here the sample spans 90,000 to 140,000 clones, roughly 80% being singletons. What was sequenced was blood. These receptors all come from a woman in her fifties or sixties in good health.

The J gene is TRBJ1-2, the V gene TRBV6-6; TRBD1 matches 7 bases. The J segment lost 5 bases and the V segment lost 2 bases, leaving 5 bases of the junction unmatched. In germline, CDR1 is MNHNY, CDR2 SVGAGI (reference sequence). The CDR3 covers 14 residues. CDR3 sequence: CASSYDRVGYGYTF. In DNA form, the CDR3 reads TGTGCCAGCAGTTACGACAGGGTGGGGTATGGCTACACCTTC.

About this clone: Other DNA sequences in the sample encode the same CDR3. V usage is TRBV7-2 and J usage is TRBJ1-5; D is possibly TRBD1 (5 bases). V was cut by 3 bases and J by 2 bases, with 14 bases left in between. The CDR3 spans 16 residues. The germline gives CDR1 SGHTA, CDR2 FQGNSA. The CDR3 nucleotides read TGTGCCAGCAGCTTCGGGGGGGATCGCCGCAATCAGCCCCAGCATTTT. Protein: CASSFGGDRRNQPQHF.

The chain is built from TRBV19 and TRBJ1-1; the D is unclear. Germline V lookup: CDR1 LNHDA, CDR2 SQIVND (reference sequence). V lost 4 bases and J lost 2, with 8 bases in between. This CDR3 comprises 13 residues. The CDR3 DNA follows: TGTGCCAGTAGTACCGGTGGTAACACTGAAGCTTTCTTT. Amino acids: CASSTGGNTEAFF.

This clone was found once. The chain recombines TRBV7-9 with TRBJ2-7, with unresolved D. This CDR3 spans 14 amino acids. V lost 2 bases and J 2 bases, leaving 10 bases between the germline ends. From germline, CDR1 is SEHNR and CDR2 FQNEAQ (reference sequence). The CDR3 coding sequence is TGTGCCAGCAGCTTAATAGGGAAAGCCTACGAGCAGTACTTC. The encoded protein is CASSLIGKAYEQYF.

V gene TRBV9 combines with J gene TRBJ1-1; perhaps TRBD1 as D (5 bases). The CDR3 loop spans 16 amino acids. Germline loops: CDR1 SGDLS, CDR2 YYNGEE. Trimming stripped 2 bases from V and 0 bases from J, with 14 bases between. The CDR3 DNA reads as TGTGCCAGCAGCGTTCGGGGGACCTCGTTGAACACTGAAGCTTTCTTT. As protein: CASSVRGTSLNTEAFF.

The chain uses TRBV7-9 and TRBJ1-2; 7 bases are a match to TRBD1. With V trimmed by 1 base and J by 7 bases, 3 bases remained unmatched. This CDR3 contains 13 residues. Looked up from germline, CDR1 is SEHNR and CDR2 is FQNEAQ (reference sequence). The CDR3: CASSLEQGVGYTF. For the CDR3, the DNA is TGTGCCAGCAGCTTAGAGCAGGGGGTTGGCTACACCTTC.

The genes are TRBV7-2 and TRBJ2-2, with D unresolved. The germline V gene has CDR1 SGHTA and CDR2 FQGNSA. The CDR3 spans 11 residues. V was pared by 6 bases and J by 4 bases, with 3 bases between. The CDR3 DNA sequence: TGTGCCAGCAGAGCCACCGGGGAGCTGTTTTTT. This sequence encodes CASRATGELFF.

The V call is TRBV28, the J call TRBJ1-2; no reliable D call. The CDR3 runs 12 residues. Trimming cost V 10 bases and J 0 bases, with 9 bases left between them. Germline CDR1 reads MDHEN; CDR2 reads SYDVKM. CDR3 nucleotide sequence: TGTGCCACCGAGGGCACTAACTATGGCTACACCTTC. This gives the protein CATEGTNYGYTF.